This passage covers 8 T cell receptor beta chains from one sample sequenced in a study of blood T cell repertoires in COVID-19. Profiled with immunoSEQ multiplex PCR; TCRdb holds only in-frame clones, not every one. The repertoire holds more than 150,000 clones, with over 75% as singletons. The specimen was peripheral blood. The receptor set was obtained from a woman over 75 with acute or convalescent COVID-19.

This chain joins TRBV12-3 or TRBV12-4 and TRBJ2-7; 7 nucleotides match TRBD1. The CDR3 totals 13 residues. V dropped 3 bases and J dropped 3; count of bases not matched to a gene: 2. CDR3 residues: CASSLGQYYEQYF. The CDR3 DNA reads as TGTGCCAGCAGTTTGGGACAGTACTACGAGCAGTACTTC.

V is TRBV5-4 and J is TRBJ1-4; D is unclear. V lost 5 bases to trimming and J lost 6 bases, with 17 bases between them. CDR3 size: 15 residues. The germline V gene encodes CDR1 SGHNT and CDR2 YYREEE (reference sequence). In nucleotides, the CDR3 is TGTGCCAGCAGTTTACAGAAAGGCGTAGATGAAAAACTGTTTTTT. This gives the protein CASSLQKGVDEKLFF.

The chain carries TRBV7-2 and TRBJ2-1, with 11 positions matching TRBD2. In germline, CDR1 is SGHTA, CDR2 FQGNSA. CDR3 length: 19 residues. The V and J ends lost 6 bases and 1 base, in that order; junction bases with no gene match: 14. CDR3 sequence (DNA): TGTGCCAGCAGACCCCGAGGGGTTAGCGGGGGGGCTTCCTACAATGAGCAGTTCTTC. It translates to CASRPRGVSGGASYNEQFF. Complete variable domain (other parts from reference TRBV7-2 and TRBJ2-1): GAGVSQSPSNKVTEKGKDVELRCDPISGHTALYWYRQSLGQGLEFLIYFQGNSAPDKSGLPSDRFSAERTGGSVSTLTIQRTQQEDSAVYLCASRPRGVSGGASYNEQFFGPGTRLTVL.

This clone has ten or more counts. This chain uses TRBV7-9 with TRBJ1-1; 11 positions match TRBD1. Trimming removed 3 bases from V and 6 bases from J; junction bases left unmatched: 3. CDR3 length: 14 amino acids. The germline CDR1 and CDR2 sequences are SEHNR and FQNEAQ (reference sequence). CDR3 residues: CASSFGQGASEAFF. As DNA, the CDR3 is TGTGCCAGCAGCTTCGGACAGGGGGCATCTGAAGCTTTCTTT.

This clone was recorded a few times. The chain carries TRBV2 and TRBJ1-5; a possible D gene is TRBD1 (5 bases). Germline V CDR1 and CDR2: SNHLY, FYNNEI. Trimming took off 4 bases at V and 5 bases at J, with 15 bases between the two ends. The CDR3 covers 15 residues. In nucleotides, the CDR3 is TGTGCCAGCAGTGTGGACGGGGGTGGCGATCAGCCCCAGCATTTT. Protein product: CASSVDGGGDQPQHF.

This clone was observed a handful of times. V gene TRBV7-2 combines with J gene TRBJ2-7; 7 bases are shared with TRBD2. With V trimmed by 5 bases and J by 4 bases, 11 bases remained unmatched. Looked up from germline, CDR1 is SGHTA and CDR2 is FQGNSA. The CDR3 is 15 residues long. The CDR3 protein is CASSPLGGSPYEQYF. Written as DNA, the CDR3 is TGTGCCAGCAGCCCCCTGGGAGGGAGCCCATACGAGCAGTACTTC.

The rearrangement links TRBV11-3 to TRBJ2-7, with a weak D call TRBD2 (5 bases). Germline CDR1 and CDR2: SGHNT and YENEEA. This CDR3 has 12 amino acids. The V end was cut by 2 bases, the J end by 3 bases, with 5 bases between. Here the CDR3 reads CASSLSGYEQYF. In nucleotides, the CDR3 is TGTGCCAGCAGCTTAAGCGGCTACGAGCAGTACTTC.

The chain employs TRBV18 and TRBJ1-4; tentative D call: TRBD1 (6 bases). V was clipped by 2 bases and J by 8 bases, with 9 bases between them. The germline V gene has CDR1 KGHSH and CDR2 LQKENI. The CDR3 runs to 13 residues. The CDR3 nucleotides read TGTGCCAGCTCACCAAGGACAGACGAAAAACTGTTTTTT. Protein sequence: CASSPRTDEKLFF. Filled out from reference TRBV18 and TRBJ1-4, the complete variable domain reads NAGVMQNPRHLVRRRGQEARLRCSPMKGHSHVYWYRQLPEEGLKFMVYLQKENIIDESGMPKERFSAEFPKEGPSILRIQQVVRGDSAAYFCASSPRTDEKLFFGSGTQLSVL.